These T cell receptor beta chains were read from a single sample in a study of T cells in Graves' hyperthyroidism and ophthalmopathy. In TCRdb, the multiplex PCR reads were re-called with MiXCR into one record per CDR3 protein. In the table there are more than 650,000 distinct CDR3 sequences, 14% of which are singletons. The specimen sequenced was blood. The source is a woman under 30 with Graves' hyperthyroidism. The CDR3 runs from the conserved cysteine through the conserved F or W. A D gene is named only where the DNA matches it firmly. Clone size is shown for a subset of rows, as once, few, many or a class of expanded clone.

J: TRBJ1-2
V: TRBV3-1
D: -
size: once
CDR3: CASSQFWGDADGYTF
DNA: TGTGCCAGCAGCCAGTTTTGGGGGGATGCCGATGGCTACACCTTC

J: TRBJ2-1
V: TRBV13
D: -
size: -
CDR3: CASTRDYNEQFF
DNA: TGTGCCAGCACCAGGGACTACAATGAGCAGTTCTTC

J: TRBJ2-7
V: TRBV4-3
D: -
size: few
CDR3: CASSQEMRSGLGEQYF
DNA: TGCGCCAGCAGCCAAGAGATGCGGAGCGGGTTAGGTGAGCAGTACTTC

J: TRBJ2-3
V: TRBV24-1
D: TRBD2
size: -
CDR3: CATSDQTSASTDTQYF
DNA: TGTGCCACCAGTGACCAGACTAGCGCTAGCACAGATACGCAGTATTTT

J: TRBJ1-1
V: TRBV6-5
D: TRBD1
size: many
CDR3: CASSSGGYDTEAFF
DNA: TGTGCCAGCAGTTCAGGGGGCTACGACACTGAAGCTTTCTTT

J: TRBJ2-7
V: TRBV20-1
D: -
size: many
CDR3: CSARPNSYEQYF
DNA: TGCAGTGCCAGACCAAACTCCTACGAGCAGTACTTC

J: TRBJ2-5
V: TRBV7-6
D: -
size: -
CDR3: CASSLEVLRDTKETQYF
DNA: TGTGCCAGCAGCTTAGAGGTTCTTCGGGACACAAAAGAGACCCAGTACTTC

J: TRBJ1-3
V: TRBV11-2
D: -
size: many
CDR3: CASSFQGGSGNTIYF
DNA: TGTGCCAGCAGCTTTCAGGGCGGCTCTGGAAACACCATATATTTT

J: TRBJ2-1
V: TRBV30
D: -
size: -
CDR3: CAGLGKSSYNEQFF
DNA: TGTGCCGGCCTTGGCAAGAGCTCCTACAATGAGCAGTTCTTC

J: TRBJ2-7
V: TRBV4-3
D: -
size: -
CDR3: CASSQEGGRAYEQYF
DNA: TGCGCCAGCAGCCAAGAAGGAGGCAGAGCCTACGAGCAGTACTTC

J: TRBJ2-3
V: TRBV15
D: -
size: -
CDR3: CATSRAGSSTYF
DNA: TGTGCCACCAGCAGAGCGGGGAGCTCGACGTATTTT

J: TRBJ2-5
V: TRBV29-1
D: TRBD2
size: few
CDR3: CSVDLAGGVQTQYF
DNA: TGCAGCGTGGACTTAGCGGGAGGGGTCCAGACCCAGTACTTC

J: TRBJ2-5
V: TRBV18
D: TRBD2
size: -
CDR3: CASSRIAGESVETQYF
DNA: TGTGCCAGCTCACGAATAGCGGGAGAGAGTGTGGAGACCCAGTACTTC

J: TRBJ1-2
V: TRBV30
D: -
size: many
CDR3: CAWSVPRLGRDGYTF
DNA: TGTGCCTGGAGTGTCCCACGGCTGGGGAGGGATGGCTACACCTTC

J: TRBJ2-2
V: TRBV7-2
D: -
size: few
CDR3: CASSSGWTGELFF
DNA: TGTGCCAGCAGCTCAGGGTGGACCGGGGAGCTGTTTTTT

J: TRBJ1-4
V: TRBV27
D: -
size: many
CDR3: CASRALHEKLFF
DNA: TGTGCCAGCCGCGCGTTACATGAAAAACTGTTTTTT

J: TRBJ2-5
V: TRBV24-1
D: -
size: -
CDR3: CATSDRTDFQETQYF
DNA: TGTGCCACCAGCGACCGGACCGATTTCCAAGAGACCCAGTACTTC

J: TRBJ2-2
V: TRBV7-9
D: -
size: -
CDR3: CASSQVGHGTGELFF
DNA: TGTGCCAGCAGCCAGGTGGGCCACGGCACCGGGGAGCTGTTTTTT

J: TRBJ1-1
V: TRBV12-5
D: -
size: -
CDR3: CASGLGEVAEAFF
DNA: TGTGCTAGTGGTTTGGGGGAAGTGGCTGAAGCTTTCTTT

J: TRBJ2-1
V: TRBV20-1
D: -
size: -
CDR3: CSARGQEGAYEQFF
DNA: TGCAGTGCTAGAGGGCAAGAGGGTGCCTACGAGCAGTTCTTC

J: TRBJ1-4
V: TRBV19
D: -
size: -
CDR3: CASRTDGTNEKLFF
DNA: TGTGCCAGTAGGACCGACGGGACTAATGAAAAACTGTTTTTT

J: TRBJ1-2
V: TRBV30
D: -
size: many
CDR3: CAWEQLRGYTF
DNA: TGTGCCTGGGAGCAGCTAAGGGGCTACACCTTC

J: TRBJ1-2
V: TRBV5-1
D: -
size: many
CDR3: CASSSPGVYGYTF
DNA: TGCGCCAGCAGCTCCCCAGGGGTGTATGGCTACACCTTC

J: TRBJ1-1
V: TRBV7-9
D: TRBD1
size: -
CDR3: CASSLGTVHLLNTEAFF
DNA: TGTGCCAGCAGCTTGGGGACAGTGCACCTCCTGAACACTGAAGCTTTCTTT

J: TRBJ2-5
V: TRBV5-1
D: TRBD2
size: -
CDR3: CASSLSGIGETQYF
DNA: TGCGCCAGCAGCTTGAGCGGGATCGGGGAGACCCAGTACTTC

J: TRBJ2-7
V: TRBV6-2/TRBV6-3
D: TRBD2
size: -
CDR3: CASSRTSGSVYEQYF
DNA: TGTGCCAGCAGTCGGACTAGCGGGAGTGTCTACGAGCAGTACTTC

J: TRBJ2-1
V: TRBV7-8
D: -
size: many
CDR3: CASSGFPTGPSSYNEQFF
DNA: TGTGCCAGCAGTGGTTTCCCGACTGGTCCGAGCTCCTACAATGAGCAGTTCTTC

J: TRBJ1-5
V: TRBV6-5
D: -
size: many
CDR3: CASSYSGYYASNSNQPQHF
DNA: TGTGCCAGCAGTTACTCGGGTTATTATGCCTCGAATAGCAATCAGCCCCAGCATTTT

J: TRBJ1-4
V: TRBV30
D: -
size: -
CDR3: CAWSRRGGSREKLFF
DNA: TGTGCCTGGAGTAGGAGAGGGGGGAGTAGGGAAAAACTGTTTTTT

J: TRBJ1-6
V: TRBV30
D: -
size: -
CDR3: CAWSSWGNSPLHF
DNA: TGTGCCTGGAGTAGCTGGGGAAATTCACCCCTCCACTTT

J: TRBJ2-1
V: TRBV6-1
D: TRBD2
size: few
CDR3: CASSPPKVLAGLYEQFF
DNA: TGTGCCAGCAGTCCCCCGAAGGTACTAGCGGGATTATATGAGCAGTTCTTC

J: TRBJ1-1
V: TRBV28
D: -
size: many
CDR3: CASTPWGRLTGTEAFF
DNA: TGTGCCAGCACTCCGTGGGGGAGACTGACTGGCACTGAAGCTTTCTTT

J: TRBJ2-1
V: TRBV7-3
D: TRBD2
size: many
CDR3: CASSTSGAYNEQFF
DNA: TGTGCCAGCAGTACTAGCGGAGCCTACAATGAGCAGTTCTTC

J: TRBJ2-5
V: TRBV2
D: -
size: many
CDR3: CASSEQGRETQYF
DNA: TGTGCCAGCAGTGAACAGGGGCGAGAGACCCAGTACTTC

J: TRBJ2-2
V: TRBV5-1
D: TRBD2
size: -
CDR3: CASSLNLLAGEYTGELFF
DNA: TGCGCCAGCAGCTTGAACCTACTAGCGGGAGAATACACCGGGGAGCTGTTTTTT

J: TRBJ1-1
V: TRBV18
D: -
size: many
CDR3: CASSPPGRNMNTEAFF
DNA: TGTGCCAGCTCACCACCGGGACGGAACATGAACACTGAAGCTTTCTTT

J: TRBJ2-1
V: TRBV29-1
D: -
size: -
CDR3: CSVSRWIKDNEQFF
DNA: TGCAGCGTCTCTCGCTGGATTAAGGACAATGAGCAGTTCTTC

J: TRBJ2-1
V: TRBV27
D: TRBD2
size: few
CDR3: CASSKLAGGYGEQFF
DNA: TGTGCCAGCAGTAAACTAGCGGGAGGATATGGGGAGCAGTTCTTC

J: TRBJ1-3
V: TRBV2
D: -
size: few
CDR3: CATTEDSPSGNTIYF
DNA: TGTGCCACGACAGAGGACAGTCCATCTGGAAACACCATATATTTT

J: TRBJ1-1
V: TRBV4-1
D: TRBD1
size: -
CDR3: CASSQAPGQAMNTEAFF
DNA: TGCGCCAGCAGCCAAGCCCCGGGACAGGCAATGAACACTGAAGCTTTCTTT

J: TRBJ1-2
V: TRBV28
D: TRBD1
size: few
CDR3: CASSSTGGARIGYTF
DNA: TGTGCCAGCAGTTCAACAGGGGGCGCCCGGATCGGCTACACCTTC

J: TRBJ2-7
V: TRBV7-9
D: -
size: -
CDR3: CASSLVAGDSEQYF
DNA: TGTGCCAGCAGCTTAGTTGCAGGGGACTCCGAGCAGTACTTC

J: TRBJ1-5
V: TRBV7-2
D: TRBD1
size: few
CDR3: CASSLDLTGGSNQPQHF
DNA: TGTGCCAGCAGCTTAGACTTGACAGGGGGCAGCAATCAGCCCCAGCATTTT

J: TRBJ2-1
V: TRBV20-1
D: -
size: -
CDR3: CSAWRDYNEQFF
DNA: TGCAGTGCTTGGAGGGACTACAATGAGCAGTTCTTC

J: TRBJ2-7
V: TRBV29-1
D: -
size: -
CDR3: CSVAQGVHEQYF
DNA: TGCAGCGTTGCGCAGGGTGTCCACGAGCAGTACTTC

J: TRBJ2-1
V: TRBV18
D: -
size: -
CDR3: CASSPTGPRVADEQFF
DNA: TGTGCCAGCTCACCAACGGGGCCAAGGGTCGCGGATGAGCAGTTCTTC

J: TRBJ2-2
V: TRBV4-1
D: TRBD2
size: -
CDR3: CASSQDLAGGSDGELFF
DNA: TGCGCCAGCAGCCAAGATCTAGCGGGAGGCTCTGACGGGGAGCTGTTTTTT

J: TRBJ2-1
V: TRBV13
D: TRBD2
size: -
CDR3: CASSRILSGSVNEQFF
DNA: TGTGCCAGCAGCCGGATTTTAAGCGGGAGTGTGAATGAGCAGTTCTTC

J: TRBJ2-3
V: TRBV6-2/TRBV6-3
D: TRBD2
size: few
CDR3: CASRPETSGRSDTQYF
DNA: TGTGCCAGCAGACCCGAGACTAGCGGGAGATCAGATACGCAGTATTTT